This TCR beta chain was sequenced in a study of molecular identifiers for immune sequencing clone quantification. In TCRdb, the PCR reads were re-called with MiXCR into one record per CDR3 protein. The table has about half a million distinct CDR3 sequences, 20% to 25% seen once; the top ten hold 0.7% to 1%. CDR1 is SGHVS and CDR2 is FNYEAQ in the germline V gene. V lost 2 bases, J lost 5 bases, and 5 bases stayed unmatched. This CDR3 is built from 14 residues. This clonotype was counted between two and nine times. The V call is TRBV7-6, the J call TRBJ2-5, with 7 bases that match TRBD1. Sequenced material: naive CD8+ T cells from blood, with Jurkat cell RNA spiked in. Subset of the sample: FACS-sorted CD8+CD4-CCR7+CD45RA+ naive T cells. This receptor was identified in a human donor in good health. Some libraries in this study had Jurkat cell RNA spiked in. CDR3 loop: CASSLNYRGETQYF. Here the CDR3 DNA reads TGTGCCAGCAGCTTAAATTACAGGGGTGAGACCCAGTACTTC.